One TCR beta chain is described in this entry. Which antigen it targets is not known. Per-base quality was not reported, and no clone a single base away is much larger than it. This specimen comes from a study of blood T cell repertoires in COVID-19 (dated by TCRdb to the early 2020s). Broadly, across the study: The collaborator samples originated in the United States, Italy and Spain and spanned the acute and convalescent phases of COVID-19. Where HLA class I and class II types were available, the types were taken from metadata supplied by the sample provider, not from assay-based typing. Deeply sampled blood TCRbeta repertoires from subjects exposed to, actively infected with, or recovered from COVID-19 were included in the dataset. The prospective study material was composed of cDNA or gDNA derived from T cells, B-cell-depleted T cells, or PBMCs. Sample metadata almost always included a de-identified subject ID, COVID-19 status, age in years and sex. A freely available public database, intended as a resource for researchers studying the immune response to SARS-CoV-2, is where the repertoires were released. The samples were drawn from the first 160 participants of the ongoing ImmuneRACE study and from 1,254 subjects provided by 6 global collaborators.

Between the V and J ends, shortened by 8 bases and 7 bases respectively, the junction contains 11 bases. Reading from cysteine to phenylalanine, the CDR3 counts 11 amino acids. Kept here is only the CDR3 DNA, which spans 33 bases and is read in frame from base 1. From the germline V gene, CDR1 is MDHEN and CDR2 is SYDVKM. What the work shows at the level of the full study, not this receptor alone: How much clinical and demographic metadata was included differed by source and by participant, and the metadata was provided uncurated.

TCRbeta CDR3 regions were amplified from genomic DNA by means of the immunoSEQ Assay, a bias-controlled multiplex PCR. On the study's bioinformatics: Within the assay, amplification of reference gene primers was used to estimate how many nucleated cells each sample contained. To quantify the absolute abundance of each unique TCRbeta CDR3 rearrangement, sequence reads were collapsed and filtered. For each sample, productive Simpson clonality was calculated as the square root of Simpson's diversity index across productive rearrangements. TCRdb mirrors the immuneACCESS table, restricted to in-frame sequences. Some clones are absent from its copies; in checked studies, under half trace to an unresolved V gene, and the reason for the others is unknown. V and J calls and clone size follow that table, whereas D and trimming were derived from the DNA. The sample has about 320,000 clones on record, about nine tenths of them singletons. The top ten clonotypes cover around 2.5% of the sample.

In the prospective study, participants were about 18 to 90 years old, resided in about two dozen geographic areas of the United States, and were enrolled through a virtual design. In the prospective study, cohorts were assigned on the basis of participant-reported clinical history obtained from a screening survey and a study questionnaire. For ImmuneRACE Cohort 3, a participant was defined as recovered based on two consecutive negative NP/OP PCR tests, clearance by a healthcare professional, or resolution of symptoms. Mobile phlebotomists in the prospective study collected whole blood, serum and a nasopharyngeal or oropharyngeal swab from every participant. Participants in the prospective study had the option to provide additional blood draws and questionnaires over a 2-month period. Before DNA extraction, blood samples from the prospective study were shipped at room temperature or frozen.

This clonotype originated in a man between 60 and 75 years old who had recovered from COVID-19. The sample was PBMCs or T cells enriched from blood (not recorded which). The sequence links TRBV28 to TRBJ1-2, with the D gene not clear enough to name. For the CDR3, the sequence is CASLKRVGYTF. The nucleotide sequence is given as TGTGCCAGCCTAAAGAGAGTTGGCTACACCTTC.